The source of this T cell receptor (beta chain) is a study of PD-L1 blockade in urothelial cancer. Across the whole study: When blood samples were assessed, the median T cell count was 141,255.

Sequencing used immunoSEQ multiplex PCR; TCRdb keeps in-frame clones, though not all of them. The data show approximately 90,000 clones, 80% to 85% seen once. The CDR3 covers 18 residues. Between the trimmed V and J ends, which lost 2 bases and 3 bases, there was a span of 20 bases. Germline loops: CDR1 KGHSH, CDR2 LQKENI. The time point denotes: pretreatment peripheral blood. Each patient contributed between 1 and 8 total time points of blood mononuclear cells, pretreatment and during treatment. The sequences come from PBMCs, collected around atezolizumab (anti-PD-L1) treatment. J is TRBJ1-3 and V is TRBV18; D is undetermined. The sequence was collected from a man between 60 and 75 years old with urothelial cancer. The CDR3 DNA reads TGTGCCAGCTCACCAAGACGGGAACAGATGGTCGGTGGAAACACCATATATTTT. Translating gives CASSPRREQMVGGNTIYF.